These 26 T cell receptor beta chains came from one sample sequenced in a study of T cell responses to AZD1222 COVID-19 vaccine. TCRdb keeps only in-frame clones here, not all; method: immunoSEQ multiplex PCR. The table records roughly 120,000 clones, 70% to 90% of them present only once. The sequenced sample was peripheral blood, obtained on day 0 of AZD1222 vaccination. These receptors were collected from an adult in good health.

The chain recombines TRBV9 with TRBJ1-6, with 9 bases matching TRBD1. CDR3 size: 15 residues. CDR1 and CDR2 (germline): SGDLS, YYNGEE. V dropped 0 bases and J dropped 9; count of bases not matched to a gene: 4. DNA for the CDR3: TGTGCCAGCAGCGTAGCCGCGGGACAGGGTTCACCCCTCCACTTT. As protein: CASSVAAGQGSPLHF.

The rearrangement links TRBV7-9 to TRBJ1-4; D is uncertain. V shed 3 bases and J shed 3 bases, with 17 bases lying between them. Germline values: CDR1 SEHNR, CDR2 FQNEAQ (reference sequence). This CDR3 spans 17 amino acids. CDR3 in amino acids: CASSFRSDGISNEKLFF. CDR3 bases: TGTGCCAGCAGCTTCCGCTCAGACGGCATATCTAATGAAAAACTGTTTTTT.

CDR3 loop: CASSDGGSSYNEQFF. CDR3 nucleotides: TGTGCCAGCAGTGACGGTGGGAGTTCCTACAATGAGCAGTTCTTC. The V and J genes are TRBV6-1 and TRBJ2-1, with a tentative D call TRBD2 (5 bases). This CDR3 spans 15 amino acids. Trimming took off 3 bases at V and 1 base at J, with 10 bases between the two ends. CDR1 and CDR2 from the germline V gene are MNHNS and SASEGT.

The chain recombines TRBV6-5 with TRBJ1-1, with no clear D. CDR1 is MNHEY, CDR2 SVGAGI, per germline. CDR3 length: 12 amino acids. The V end was cut by 5 bases, the J end by 0 bases, with 4 bases between. The CDR3: CASSTLNTEAFF. In nucleotides, the CDR3 is TGTGCCAGCAGTACCCTGAACACTGAAGCTTTCTTT.

The chain joins TRBV20-1 to TRBJ1-1; D call uncertain. The CDR3 is 11 amino acids. The V end lost 8 bases, the J end lost 11 bases, and 18 bases lay between the germline ends. Per the germline V gene, CDR1 is DFQATT and CDR2 is SNEGSKA (reference sequence). The CDR3 DNA reads TGCAGTCTTCGACCCGCCAGGTTGGCTTTCTTT. It translates to CSLRPARLAFF.

This clone was counted a single time. The V gene is TRBV30, the J gene TRBJ2-7, with no clear D. Trimming pared 0 bases from V and 0 bases from J, leaving 3 bases between. There are 12 residues in the CDR3. From germline, CDR1 is GTSNPN and CDR2 SVGIG (reference sequence). CDR3 loop: CAWSVGSYEQYF. DNA for the CDR3: TGTGCCTGGAGTGTTGGCTCCTACGAGCAGTACTTC.

This clone was recorded a few times. The CDR3 spells CASSPPGTWGFF. CDR3 bases: TGTGCCAGCAGCCCGCCGGGGACCTGGGGATTCTTC. V and J are TRBV7-9 and TRBJ2-1; TRBD1 or TRBD2 may be the D gene (5 bases each). Germline V gene sequence: CDR1 SEHNR, CDR2 FQNEAQ (reference sequence). The CDR3 covers 12 residues. The V end was cut by 5 bases, the J end by 16 bases, with 18 bases between.

The chain carries TRBV18 and TRBJ2-3; 7 bases align to TRBD1. With V trimmed by 0 bases and J by 6 bases, 3 bases remained unmatched. The V gene's germline CDR1 is KGHSH and CDR2 LQKENI. CDR3 length: 14 residues. For the CDR3, the DNA is TGTGCCAGCTCACCACCCGACAGGGAGGATACGCAGTATTTT. Translation: CASSPPDREDTQYF. Full variable domain (missing parts from reference TRBV18 and TRBJ2-3): NAGVMQNPRHLVRRRGQEARLRCSPMKGHSHVYWYRQLPEEGLKFMVYLQKENIIDESGMPKERFSAEFPKEGPSILRIQQVVRGDSAAYFCASSPPDREDTQYFGPGTRLTVL.

In this sample, this clone turned up once. The chain joins TRBV2 to TRBJ2-2, with TRBD1 as a possible D gene (6 bases). This CDR3 spans 11 amino acids. The ends were cut back, 7 bases at V and 10 bases at J, with 10 bases in the middle. Germline-derived CDR1 and CDR2 are SNHLY and FYNNEI. As DNA, the CDR3 is TGTGCCAGCAACAGGGCGGAGGAGCTGTTTTTT. It is translated as CASNRAEELFF. Filled out from reference TRBV2 and TRBJ2-2, the complete variable domain reads EPEVTQTPSHQVTQMGQEVILRCVPISNHLYFYWYRQILGQKVEFLVSFYNNEISEKSEIFDDQFSVERPDGSNFTLKIRSTKLEDSAMYFCASNRAEELFFGEGSRLTVL.

This clone was observed a single time. The chain combines TRBV10-1 with TRBJ2-3; D is undetermined. This CDR3 is built from 12 residues. Looked up from germline, CDR1 is WNHNN and CDR2 is SYGVQD (reference sequence). V was shortened by 6 bases and J by 6 bases, with 10 bases between the two germline ends. The CDR3 DNA is TGCGCCAGCAGGCCCAAGACGGATACGCAGTATTTT. Protein sequence: CASRPKTDTQYF.

The gene calls are TRBV6-5 and TRBJ2-2, with a possible D match to TRBD2 (6 bases). The V end lost 4 bases, the J end lost 5 bases, and 14 bases lay between the germline ends. There are 15 residues in the CDR3. Germline CDR1 MNHEY, CDR2 SVGAGI. Written as DNA, the CDR3 is TGTGCCAGCAGTTTTTTTAGGGCGGGGACCGGGGAGCTGTTTTTT. The encoded protein is CASSFFRAGTGELFF.

The chain links TRBV6-5 to TRBJ1-2; 7 bases agree with TRBD1. CDR1 is MNHEY, CDR2 SVGAGI, per germline. V trimming: 6 bases; J trimming: 6 bases; junction bases outside the gene matches: 10. The CDR3 runs to 14 residues. DNA for the CDR3: TGTGCCAGCAGGGGGTCGACAGGGAAGAATGGCTACACCTTC. It encodes CASRGSTGKNGYTF.

The V call is TRBV11-2, the J call TRBJ2-1, with 8 bases that match TRBD2. Germline lookup yields CDR1 SGHAT and CDR2 FQNNGV. V trimming: 5 bases; J trimming: 6 bases; junction bases outside the gene matches: 9. CDR3 length: 15 amino acids. CDR3 in DNA: TGTGCCAGCAGCAGCATCGGGGGGGCAGCCAATGAGCAGTTCTTC. The encoded protein is CASSSIGGAANEQFF.

The V and J genes are TRBV9 and TRBJ2-7; maybe TRBD2 (6 bases). This CDR3 comprises 14 residues. Trimming took 0 bases from V and 4 from J, leaving 11 bases between them. The germline gives CDR1 SGDLS, CDR2 YYNGEE. This chain's CDR3 is CASSVGAGLYEQYF. As DNA, the CDR3 is TGTGCCAGCAGCGTAGGTGCGGGATTATACGAGCAGTACTTC. Full variable domain (rest looked up from reference TRBV9 and TRBJ2-7): DSGVTQTPKHLITATGQRVTLRCSPRSGDLSVYWYQQSLDQGLQFLIQYYNGEERAKGNILERFSAQQFPDLHSELNLSSLELGDSALYFCASSVGAGLYEQYFGPGTRLTVT.

The gene calls are TRBV6-5 and TRBJ1-1; 7 positions agree with TRBD1. The CDR3 is 13 residues long. Germline CDR1 is MNHEY and CDR2 is SVGAGI. Losses at the gene ends were 5 bases for V and 6 bases for J; bases not matched to a gene: 6. The DNA of the CDR3 is TGTGCCAGCAGTCGACAGGGAGGCCCTGAAGCTTTCTTT. The encoded protein is CASSRQGGPEAFF.

The J gene is TRBJ2-1, the V gene TRBV4-2; 9 bases are shared with TRBD2. CDR3 length: 15 residues. The trim removed 4 bases at V and 5 bases at J, leaving 6 bases unmatched. Germline CDR1 reads LGHNA; CDR2 reads YNFKEQ. The CDR3 region is CASSPAGGPNNEQFF. The CDR3 DNA reads as TGTGCCAGCAGCCCCGCGGGAGGGCCGAACAATGAGCAGTTCTTC.

The genes are TRBV5-1 and TRBJ2-6; perhaps TRBD1 as D (5 bases). V gave up 4 bases and J gave up 2 bases, with 19 bases separating them. CDR3 size: 18 residues. Germline lookup yields CDR1 SGHRS and CDR2 YFSETQ. The DNA of the CDR3 is TGCGCCAGCAGCCTGCTGGTTCAGGGTTTGACTGGGGCCAACGTCCTGACTTTC. As protein: CASSLLVQGLTGANVLTF.

V gene TRBV6-8 combines with J gene TRBJ1-2, with a possible D match to TRBD1 (5 bases). Germline V gene sequence: CDR1 MNHGY, CDR2 SAAAGT. This CDR3 has 13 residues. V gave up 7 bases and J gave up 8 bases, with 17 bases separating them. The CDR3 protein is CASKMGGEKGYTF. The CDR3 nucleotides are TGTGCCAGCAAGATGGGAGGGGAGAAGGGCTACACCTTC.

This clone was seen a single time. The rearrangement links TRBV6-1 to TRBJ1-2, with D tentatively TRBD1 (5 bases). The V gene lost 8 bases and the J gene lost 2 bases, with 6 bases spanning the gap. Germline V gene sequence: CDR1 MNHNS, CDR2 SASEGT. The CDR3 has 11 amino acids. CDR3 DNA: TGTGCCAGCCAGGGCAACTATGGCTACACCTTC. It encodes CASQGNYGYTF.

This clone showed up just a few times. The rearrangement joins TRBV6-2 or TRBV6-3 to TRBJ2-1; tentative D call: TRBD1 (5 bases). The CDR3 loop spans 16 amino acids. Deletions cut 2 bases from V and 3 bases from J, with 14 bases between. CDR1 and CDR2 from the germline V gene are MNHEY and SVGEGT. The CDR3 DNA sequence: TGTGCCAGCAGTTACCATGACAGTCGAGGCTACAATGAGCAGTTCTTC. Its protein product is CASSYHDSRGYNEQFF.

This chain joins TRBV5-4 and TRBJ1-1; TRBD1 matches at 7 bases. Trimming cost V 5 bases and J 3 bases; bases outside gene matches: 10. Germline V gene sequence: CDR1 SGHNT, CDR2 YYREEE (reference sequence). The CDR3 consists of 15 residues. The CDR3 sequence: CASSVLQGPDTEAFF. CDR3 in DNA: TGTGCCAGCAGTGTACTACAGGGGCCTGACACTGAAGCTTTCTTT.

V and J are TRBV7-3 and TRBJ1-2; TRBD1 matches at 12 bases. CDR3 size: 14 residues. CDR1 SGHTA and CDR2 FQGTGA come from the germline V gene. The ends lost 5 bases at V and 9 bases at J; junction bases unmatched: 7. The CDR3 nucleotides are TGTGCCAGCAGCGCACCGGGACAGGGGGCCAGCTACACCTTC. Translated, it gives CASSAPGQGASYTF.

The CDR3 DNA reads TGTGCCAGCAGTACCCAGGGAGACACTGAAGCTTTCTTT. Translating gives CASSTQGDTEAFF. V is TRBV7-3 and J is TRBJ1-1, with D maybe TRBD1 (5 bases). The CDR3 is made up of 13 amino acids. V gave up 6 bases and J gave up 3 bases, with 11 bases separating them. CDR1 SGHTA and CDR2 FQGTGA come from the germline V gene.

The gene calls are TRBV5-1 and TRBJ2-1; D call uncertain. This CDR3 region has 14 residues. Trimming took 1 base from V and 5 from J, leaving 10 bases between them. Germline V CDR1 and CDR2: SGHRS, YFSETQ. In nucleotides, the CDR3 is TGCGCCAGCAGCTTGAGCTGGACCAACAATGAGCAGTTCTTC. Its protein product is CASSLSWTNNEQFF.

A few counts support this clone. The CDR3 sequence: CASSTRQARNTEAFF. The CDR3 DNA sequence: TGTGCCAGCAGCACGCGACAAGCCAGGAACACTGAAGCTTTCTTT. This chain uses TRBV11-2 with TRBJ1-1; D not certain. Trimming took 5 bases from V and 1 from J, leaving 14 bases between them. The CDR3 runs 15 residues. Germline assignment: CDR1 SGHAT and CDR2 FQNNGV. Full variable domain (outside the CDR3, taken from reference TRBV11-2 and TRBJ1-1): EAGVAQSPRYKIIEKRQSVAFWCNPISGHATLYWYQQILGQGPKLLIQFQNNGVVDDSQLPKDRFSAERLKGVDSTLKIQPAKLEDSAVYLCASSTRQARNTEAFFGQGTRLTVV.

The chain joins TRBV11-3 to TRBJ1-6; D is ambiguous. Trimming cost V 1 base and J 7 bases, with 11 bases left between them. This CDR3 has 15 residues. Germline V gene sequence: CDR1 SGHNT, CDR2 YENEEA. In DNA form, the CDR3 reads TGTGCCAGCAGCTTAGTTCCACCCACGAATTCACCCCTCCACTTT. Residues: CASSLVPPTNSPLHF. The whole variable domain, remainder taken from reference TRBV11-3 and TRBJ1-6, is EAGVVQSPRYKIIEKKQPVAFWCNPISGHNTLYWYLQNLGQGPELLIRYENEEAVDDSQLPKDRFSAERLKGVDSTLKIQPAELGDSAVYLCASSLVPPTNSPLHFGNGTRLTVT.